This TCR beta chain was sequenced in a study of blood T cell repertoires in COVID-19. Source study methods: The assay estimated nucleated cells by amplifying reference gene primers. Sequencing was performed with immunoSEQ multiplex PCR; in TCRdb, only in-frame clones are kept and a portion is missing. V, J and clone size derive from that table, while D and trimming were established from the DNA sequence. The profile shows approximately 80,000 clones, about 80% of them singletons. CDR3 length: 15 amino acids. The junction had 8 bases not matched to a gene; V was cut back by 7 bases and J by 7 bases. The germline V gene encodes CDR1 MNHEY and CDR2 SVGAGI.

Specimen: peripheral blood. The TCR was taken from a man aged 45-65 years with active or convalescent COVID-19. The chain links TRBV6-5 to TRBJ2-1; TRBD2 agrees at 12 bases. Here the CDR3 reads CASMKTSGGLNEQFF. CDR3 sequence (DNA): TGTGCCAGCATGAAGACTAGCGGGGGCTTAAATGAGCAGTTCTTC.